These T cell receptor beta chains were read from a single sample in a study of radiotherapy plus CTLA-4 blockade in lung cancer. Clones were read by immunoSEQ multiplex PCR, and TCRdb kept only the in-frame ones, dropping some. The sample lists tens of thousands of clones; approximately 79% were seen once. The sequences come from peripheral blood, collected from a patient treated with radiotherapy plus ipilimumab. Source of these receptors: a human donor with non-small cell lung cancer who had a complete response to radiotherapy plus ipilimumab. CDR3s include the opening cysteine and the closing phenylalanine or tryptophan.

v_call cdr3_aa
TRBV7-2 CASSQSGTGGRQPQHF
TRBV28 CASSPSGQGHQPQHF
TRBV19 CASSPGLGFSGNTIYF
TRBV15 CATSTREGGEAFF
TRBV2 CASGSGYGYTF
TRBV4-3 CASRSGASTDTQYF
TRBV5-1 CASSLRTSGETQYF
TRBV6-6 CASVGWEREGDTQYF
TRBV6-1 CASSESGGQGAKETQYF
TRBV11-2 CASSPETGNYGYTF
TRBV2 CASGGRDTGELFF
TRBV15 CATSSTSRHVLTF
TRBV10-2 CASSTGSREQYF
TRBV7-8 CASSFGTGGSYTF
TRBV6-5 CASRLQGNTEAFF
TRBV7-9 CASSPDTYSPLHF
TRBV18 CASSPPMDSAVMF
TRBV6-1 CASRRQPDNSPLHF
TRBV5-4 CASSHEGQGMGLGYTF
TRBV6-1 CASTPPVSYNEQFF
TRBV7-2 CASSSTDLGFRSGNTIYF
TRBV30 CACLKTNEKLFF
TRBV5-1 CASSSGVGDEKLFF
TRBV6-6 CASSYVGARGTEAFF
TRBV6-1 CASGGTGELFF
TRBV6-1 CASSSISYNSPLHF
TRBV19 CASSSTGLNTEAFF
TRBV7-2 CASSLDWGADGYTF
TRBV6-5 CASSYLGGDTEAFF
TRBV7-9 CASSPAQGGNTIYF
TRBV18 CASSEMNTEAFF
TRBV29-1 CSGGGTNYGYTF
TRBV29-1 CSVEGGGGRPYGYTF
TRBV5-1 CASSLALTPAGNEQFF
TRBV19 CASSIVLVNQPQHF
TRBV7-2 CASSLTGTNTGELFF
TRBV29-1 CSTLGDYGYTF
TRBV2 CASSGPGLAGTEQFF
TRBV25-1 CASSESRGSDTQYF
TRBV11-2 CASSLDRGANYGYTF
TRBV10-1 CASSGDHSGNTIYF
TRBV7-9 CASSNARVNTEAFF
TRBV19 CASSMMLLAVTGELFF
TRBV10-1 CASSATSGGIHNEQFF
TRBV12-5 CASGLRRGQDEKLFF
TRBV6-1 CASSAGTRGSPLHF
TRBV2 CASRGTGDSGEKLFF
TRBV30 CAWSVNRGITEAFF
TRBV5-1 CASSLGGSTGELFF
TRBV23-1 CASSHSPGRRYNEQFF
TRBV7-8 CASGYRVSTEAFF
TRBV5-5 CASSSTRDGYEKLFF
TRBV10-3 CAISNGNTIYF